This T cell receptor (beta chain) comes out of a study of T cells in Graves' hyperthyroidism and ophthalmopathy. The TCR beta CDR3 regions underwent amplification using RNA transcripts as the source. The HTBI primer set served for first-round RT-PCR of the TCR CDR3. Using its own MiXCR run on the multiplex PCR reads, TCRdb lists one record per CDR3 protein. In the table there are about 840,000 distinct CDR3 sequences, 35% to 40% of which are singletons. This clonotype was observed at least ten times. As yet, its antigen is unknown. General observations from the study: Expanded thyroid clonotypes (above 0.001) were mostly also found in blood.

These patients, aged 18 to 65, had recently diagnosed hyperthyroidism lasting under 2 months. Germline CDR1 DFQATT, CDR2 SNEGSKA (reference sequence). The V and J ends lost 5 bases and 5 bases respectively, with 6 bases between them. The CDR3 has 10 residues. Sequenced input: blood. The J gene is TRBJ2-5, the V gene TRBV20-1; D is ambiguous. The receptor was derived from a young man with Graves' hyperthyroidism. The CDR3 region is CSAPRETQYF. CDR3 coding DNA: TGCAGTGCTCCTCGGGAGACCCAGTACTTC.